The next 20 T cell receptor beta chains were all read from a single sample in a study of cytomegalovirus exposure and HLA in healthy donors. PCR employed 60 Vbeta and 13 Jbeta primers. The table came from immunoSEQ multiplex PCR; TCRdb's copy has only in-frame clones and leaves some out. The sample lists about 160,000 clones, roughly two thirds occurring once. Sequencing used PBMCs. The receptors here all came from a woman aged 25 to 39 in good health and CMV-seronegative.

The chain couples TRBV28 to TRBJ1-2; 9 bases fit TRBD1. This CDR3 is built from 16 residues. Germline loops: CDR1 MDHEN, CDR2 SYDVKM. J lost 4 bases, V lost 4 bases, and 10 bases had no gene match. CDR3 loop: CASSYLPGQGPYGYTF. The CDR3 nucleotides are TGTGCCAGCAGTTACCTTCCGGGACAGGGACCCTATGGCTACACCTTC.

V is TRBV23-1 and J is TRBJ2-3; perhaps TRBD2 as D (6 bases). TRBV23-1 is an open reading frame whose function is uncertain. The CDR3 sequence is 13 residues long. Trimming shortened V by 10 bases and J by 6 bases, and 17 bases separated the two germline ends. The CDR3 here is CATIAVSGDTQYF. CDR3 nucleotide sequence: TGCGCCACCATAGCGGTCTCGGGGGATACGCAGTATTTT.

This chain uses TRBV7-8 with TRBJ1-1, with D possibly TRBD1 on 6 matching bases. The CDR3 contains 13 residues. Germline V lookup: CDR1 SGHVS, CDR2 FQNEAQ. V lost 5 bases and J 4 bases, leaving 11 bases between the germline ends. CDR3 amino acids: CASSPPDSTEAFF. The CDR3 DNA follows: TGTGCCAGCAGCCCGCCGGACAGCACTGAAGCTTTCTTT.

The table lists this clone with a few counts. This chain uses TRBV6-4 with TRBJ2-1, with 8 positions matching TRBD1. The CDR3 runs to 14 residues. V lost 2 bases to trimming and J lost 5 bases; unmatched junction nucleotides: 2. Germline V gives CDR1 MRHNA, CDR2 SNTAGT. The DNA for the CDR3 is TGTGCCAGCAGTGACACGGACAGGGACAATGAGCAGTTCTTC. It is translated as CASSDTDRDNEQFF.

The V and J genes are TRBV6-1 and TRBJ2-1, with D possibly matching TRBD1 (5 bases). V dropped 7 bases and J dropped 5 bases, with 6 bases sitting between them. CDR1 is MNHNS, CDR2 SASEGT, per germline. This CDR3 spans 11 amino acids. This chain's CDR3 is CASMGHNEQFF. As DNA, the CDR3 is TGTGCCAGCATGGGGCACAATGAGCAGTTCTTC.

The chain carries TRBV29-1 and TRBJ2-7; 7 nucleotides match TRBD2. CDR3 length equals 14 residues. From germline, CDR1 is SQVTM and CDR2 ANQGSEA. V shed 2 bases, J shed 0 bases, and the junction held 4 bases outside the gene matches. CDR3 in amino acids: CSVEMRGNSYEQYF. CDR3 nucleotides: TGCAGCGTTGAAATGCGGGGGAACTCCTACGAGCAGTACTTC.

The chain recombines TRBV6-1 with TRBJ2-2; tentative D call: TRBD2 (5 bases). Germline lookup yields CDR1 MNHNS and CDR2 SASEGT. With 6 bases removed from V and 5 bases from J, the gap between germline ends came to 10 bases. This CDR3 is 13 amino acids long. CDR3 nucleotide sequence: TGTGCCAGCAGGGAGACTATAACCGGGGAGCTGTTTTTT. Amino acids: CASRETITGELFF.

The chain couples TRBV30 to TRBJ1-3; 7 bases map to TRBD1. There are 15 residues in the CDR3. Germline V gene data show CDR1 as GTSNPN and CDR2 as SVGIG (reference sequence). The V segment lost 2 bases and the J segment 0 bases; nucleotides outside the gene matches: 4. The CDR3 protein is CAWSMGTVSGNTIYF. In DNA, the CDR3 is TGTGCCTGGAGTATGGGGACAGTCTCTGGAAACACCATATATTTT.

In this sample, this clone turned up a few times. This chain joins TRBV7-8 and TRBJ2-1; TRBD2 might be the D (5 bases). CDR1 SGHVS and CDR2 FQNEAQ come from the germline V gene. CDR3 length equals 16 residues. Trimming cost V 8 bases and J 0 bases, with 17 bases left between them. CDR3 sequence: CASRRSAASSYNEQFF. In nucleotides, the CDR3 is TGTGCCAGCCGCCGGTCAGCGGCTAGCTCCTACAATGAGCAGTTCTTC.

The chain uses TRBV7-4 and TRBJ2-5, with 9 positions matching TRBD2. Gene TRBJ2-7 matches the end of the DNA better, so the J call may be wrong. CDR1 and CDR2 from the germline V gene are SGHVT and SQSDAQ. The length of the CDR3 is 16 residues. The CDR3 DNA is TGTGCCAGCAGCTCGGGGGGTAGCGGGGGTCTCTACGAGCAGTACTTC. Its protein is CASSSGGSGGLYEQYF.

The rearrangement joins TRBV4-3 to TRBJ2-3; 12 bases are a match to TRBD2. Germline assignment: CDR1 LGHNA and CDR2 YSLEER. CDR3 size: 19 residues. After removal of 0 bases from V and 3 bases from J, the junction contained 10 bases not matched to a gene. As DNA, the CDR3 is TGCGCCAGCAGCCAAGAGTCTCTAGCGGGGGGGCCGAAGACAGATACGCAGTATTTT. It yields the protein CASSQESLAGGPKTDTQYF.

Notes on this clone: The identical CDR3 is also encoded by other nucleotide sequences in the sample. The gene calls are TRBV2 and TRBJ2-5; D may be TRBD2 (5 bases). Trimming took off 5 bases at V and 2 bases at J, with 12 bases between the two ends. CDR3 size: 14 residues. From germline, CDR1 is SNHLY and CDR2 FYNNEI. The CDR3 nucleotides are TGTGCCAGCAGTCCAGGACTTGCACAAGAGACCCAGTACTTC. Residues: CASSPGLAQETQYF.

This clone was detected only a few times. This chain uses TRBV6-5 with TRBJ1-1; D is unresolved. Germline V gene lookup returns CDR1 MNHEY and CDR2 SVGAGI. The germline V and J ends were trimmed by 3 bases and 0 bases, with 8 bases remaining between them. This CDR3 is built from 14 residues. Written as DNA, the CDR3 is TGTGCCAGCAGTTATGGAGCAGTGAACACTGAAGCTTTCTTT. Translated: CASSYGAVNTEAFF.

CDR3 sequence (DNA): TGTGCCAGCTCACCACCGGACAGGGGACGTAATTCACCCCTCCACTTT. Its translation is CASSPPDRGRNSPLHF. The J gene is TRBJ1-6, the V gene TRBV18, with TRBD1 matching over 9 bases. The V gene's germline CDR1 is KGHSH and CDR2 LQKENI. The CDR3 runs 16 residues. Germline trimming cut 0 bases from V and 6 bases from J; bases unmatched to any gene: 3.

This chain links TRBV1 with TRBJ1-4; the D call of TRBD1 is as the table states it, not checked on the DNA. TRBV1 counts as a pseudogene. CDR3 length: 15 residues. The CDR3 DNA reads as TGCACCAGCAGCCCGGCCTCCCCTCAGGGGCGAAAACTGTTTTTT. Protein product: CTSSPASPQGRKLFF.

V and J are TRBV7-8 and TRBJ2-7; the match to TRBD1 covers 9 bases. V shed 3 bases, J shed 2 bases, and the junction held 8 bases outside the gene matches. The CDR3 runs to 16 residues. Germline V gene data show CDR1 as SGHVS and CDR2 as FQNEAQ. The CDR3 sequence is CASSFTGTGITYEQYF. CDR3 nucleotides: TGTGCCAGCAGCTTCACCGGGACAGGGATCACCTACGAGCAGTACTTC.

This clone was seen a few times. The chain couples TRBV18 to TRBJ1-1, with unresolved D. CDR1 is KGHSH and CDR2 is LQKENI in the germline V gene. The CDR3 is 13 residues long. V was pared by 1 base and J by 1 base, with 4 bases between. The CDR3 DNA is TGTGCCAGCTCACCACTCGGGAACACTGAAGCTTTCTTT. Its translation: CASSPLGNTEAFF. Full variable domain (rest looked up from reference TRBV18 and TRBJ1-1): NAGVMQNPRHLVRRRGQEARLRCSPMKGHSHVYWYRQLPEEGLKFMVYLQKENIIDESGMPKERFSAEFPKEGPSILRIQQVVRGDSAAYFCASSPLGNTEAFFGQGTRLTVV.

The chain has TRBV5-1 and TRBJ2-7, with a possible D match to TRBD2 (6 bases). The germline gives CDR1 SGHRS, CDR2 YFSETQ. V lost 5 bases and J lost 3, with 12 bases in between. This CDR3 is built from 13 residues. CDR3 DNA sequence: TGCGCCAGCAGGGGGGACTCGGACTACGAGCAGTACTTC. Its translation: CASRGDSDYEQYF.

This clone came up a few times. V usage is TRBV7-9 and J usage is TRBJ1-6, with 7 bases fitting TRBD1. Germline assignment: CDR1 SEHNR and CDR2 FQNEAQ (reference sequence). This CDR3 has 15 amino acids. V lost 5 bases and J lost 9; bases outside the gene matches: 10. CDR3 DNA sequence: TGTGCCAGCAGCCCCTCAGGGGACAGTGGTTCACCCCTCCACTTT. It yields the protein CASSPSGDSGSPLHF.

The chain joins TRBV11-2 to TRBJ1-3; 7 bases fit TRBD1. The CDR3 totals 15 residues. Losses at the gene ends were 4 bases for V and 4 bases for J; bases not matched to a gene: 7. Germline V gives CDR1 SGHAT, CDR2 FQNNGV. CDR3 DNA sequence: TGTGCCAGCAGCTCACAACAGGGGTTCGGAAACACCATATATTTT. It encodes CASSSQQGFGNTIYF.